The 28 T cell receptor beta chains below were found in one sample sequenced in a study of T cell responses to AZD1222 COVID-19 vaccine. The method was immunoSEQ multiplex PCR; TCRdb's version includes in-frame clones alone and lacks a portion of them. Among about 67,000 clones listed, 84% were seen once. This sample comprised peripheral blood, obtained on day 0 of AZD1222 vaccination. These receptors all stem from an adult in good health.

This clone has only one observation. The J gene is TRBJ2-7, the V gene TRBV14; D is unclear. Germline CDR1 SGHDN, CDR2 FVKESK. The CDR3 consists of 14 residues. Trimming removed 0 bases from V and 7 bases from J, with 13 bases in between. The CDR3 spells CASSQDGRFLEQYF. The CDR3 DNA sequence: TGTGCCAGCAGCCAAGACGGCAGATTTTTGGAGCAGTACTTC.

The DNA of the CDR3 is TGCAGCGTCTCCCAGGGGGGGCTAGAGACTAAAAGATGTTACAATGAGCAGTTCTTC. This gives the protein CSVSQGGLETKRCYNEQFF. The chain carries TRBV29-1 and TRBJ2-1, with D possibly called TRBD1 or TRBD2 (7 bases each). The length of the CDR3 is 19 residues. Germline V CDR1 and CDR2: SQVTM, ANQGSEA. Trimming took 6 bases from V and 4 from J, leaving 31 bases between them.

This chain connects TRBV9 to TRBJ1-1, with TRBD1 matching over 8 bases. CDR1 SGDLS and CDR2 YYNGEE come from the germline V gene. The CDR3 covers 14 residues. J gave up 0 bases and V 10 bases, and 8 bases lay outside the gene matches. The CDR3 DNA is TGTGCCCCAGGGGGCGGACCGATGAACACTGAAGCTTTCTTT. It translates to CAPGGGPMNTEAFF.

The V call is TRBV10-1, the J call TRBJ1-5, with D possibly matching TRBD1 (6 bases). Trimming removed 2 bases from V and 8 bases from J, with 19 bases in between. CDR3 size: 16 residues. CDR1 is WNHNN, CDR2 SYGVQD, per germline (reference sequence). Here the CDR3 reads CASSEDRTVWGKPQHF. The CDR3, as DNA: TGCGCCAGCAGTGAGGATCGGACAGTTTGGGGGAAGCCCCAGCATTTT.

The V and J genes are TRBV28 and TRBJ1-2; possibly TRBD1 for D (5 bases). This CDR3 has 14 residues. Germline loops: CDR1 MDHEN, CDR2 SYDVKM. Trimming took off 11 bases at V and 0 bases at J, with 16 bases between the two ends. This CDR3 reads CALRRGAPNYGYTF. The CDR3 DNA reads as TGTGCCCTCAGGAGAGGGGCCCCTAACTATGGCTACACCTTC.

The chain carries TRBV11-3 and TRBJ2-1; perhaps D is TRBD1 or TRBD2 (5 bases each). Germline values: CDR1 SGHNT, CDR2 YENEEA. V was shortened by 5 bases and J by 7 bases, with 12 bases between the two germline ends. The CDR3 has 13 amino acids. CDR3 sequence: CASSEAWGNEQFF. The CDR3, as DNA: TGTGCCAGCAGCGAAGCGTGGGGGAATGAGCAGTTCTTC.

The CDR3 nucleotides read TGTGCCAGCAGCCTGCGCGGGGGTATTGAAAAACTGTTTTTT. Translation: CASSLRGGIEKLFF. The chain has TRBV7-9 and TRBJ1-4; possible D gene TRBD1, 5 bases. The germline V gene encodes CDR1 SEHNR and CDR2 FQNEAQ (reference sequence). V lost 5 bases to trimming and J lost 7 bases, with 14 bases between them. The CDR3 sequence is 14 residues long.

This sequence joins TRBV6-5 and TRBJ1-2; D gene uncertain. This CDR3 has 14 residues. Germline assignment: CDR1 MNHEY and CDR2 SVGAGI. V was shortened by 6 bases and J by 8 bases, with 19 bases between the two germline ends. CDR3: CASSLSGRASGYTF. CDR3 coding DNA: TGTGCCAGCAGCCTTTCCGGACGTGCGTCGGGCTACACCTTC.

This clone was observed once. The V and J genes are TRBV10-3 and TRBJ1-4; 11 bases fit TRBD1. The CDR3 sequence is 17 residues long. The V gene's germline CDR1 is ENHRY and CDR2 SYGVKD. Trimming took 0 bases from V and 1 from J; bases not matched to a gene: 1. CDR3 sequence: CAISESDRGRTNEKLFF. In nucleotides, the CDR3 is TGTGCCATCAGTGAGTCGGACAGGGGGCGAACTAATGAAAAACTGTTTTTT.

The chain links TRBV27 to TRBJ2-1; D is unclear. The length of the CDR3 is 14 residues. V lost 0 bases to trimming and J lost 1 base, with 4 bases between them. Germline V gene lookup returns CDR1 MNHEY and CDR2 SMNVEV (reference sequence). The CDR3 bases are TGTGCCAGCAGTTTATCGAGGTCCTACAATGAGCAGTTCTTC. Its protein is CASSLSRSYNEQFF.

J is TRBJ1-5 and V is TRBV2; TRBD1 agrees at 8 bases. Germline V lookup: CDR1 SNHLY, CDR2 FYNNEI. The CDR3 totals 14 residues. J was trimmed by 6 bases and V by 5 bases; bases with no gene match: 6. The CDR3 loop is CASSKDRGGQPQHF. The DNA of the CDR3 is TGTGCCAGCAGTAAAGACAGGGGTGGTCAGCCCCAGCATTTT.

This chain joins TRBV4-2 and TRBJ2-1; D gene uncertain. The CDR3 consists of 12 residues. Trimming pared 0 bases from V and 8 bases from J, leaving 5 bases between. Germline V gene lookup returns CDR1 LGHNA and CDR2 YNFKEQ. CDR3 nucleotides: TGTGCCAGCAGCCAAGATACCGATGAGCAGTTCTTC. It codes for CASSQDTDEQFF.

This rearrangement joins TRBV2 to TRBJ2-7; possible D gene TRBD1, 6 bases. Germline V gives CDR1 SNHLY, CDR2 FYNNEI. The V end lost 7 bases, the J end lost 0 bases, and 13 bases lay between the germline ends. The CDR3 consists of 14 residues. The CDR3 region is CASTAGTLSYEQYF. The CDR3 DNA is TGTGCCAGCACCGCCGGGACACTCTCCTACGAGCAGTACTTC. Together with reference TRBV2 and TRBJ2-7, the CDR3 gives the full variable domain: EPEVTQTPSHQVTQMGQEVILRCVPISNHLYFYWYRQILGQKVEFLVSFYNNEISEKSEIFDDQFSVERPDGSNFTLKIRSTKLEDSAMYFCASTAGTLSYEQYFGPGTRLTVT.

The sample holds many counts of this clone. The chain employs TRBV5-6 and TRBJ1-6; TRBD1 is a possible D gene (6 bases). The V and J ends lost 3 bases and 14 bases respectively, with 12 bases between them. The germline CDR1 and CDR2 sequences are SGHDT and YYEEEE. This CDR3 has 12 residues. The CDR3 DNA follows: TGTGCCAGCAGCTGGGAGGGGGAATCCCTCCACTTT. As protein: CASSWEGESLHF.

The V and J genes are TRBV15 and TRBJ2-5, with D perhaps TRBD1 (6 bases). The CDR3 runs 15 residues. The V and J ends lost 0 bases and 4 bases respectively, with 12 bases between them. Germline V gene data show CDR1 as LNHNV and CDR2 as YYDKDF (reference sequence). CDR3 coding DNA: TGTGCCACCAGCAGAGATGGAAGCAGGGGAGAGACCCAGTACTTC. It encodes CATSRDGSRGETQYF. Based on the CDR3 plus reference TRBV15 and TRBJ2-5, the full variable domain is DAMVIQNPRYQVTQFGKPVTLSCSQTLNHNVMYWYQQKSSQAPKLLFHYYDKDFNNEADTPDNFQSRRPNTSFCFLDIRSPGLGDTAMYLCATSRDGSRGETQYFGPGTRLLVL.

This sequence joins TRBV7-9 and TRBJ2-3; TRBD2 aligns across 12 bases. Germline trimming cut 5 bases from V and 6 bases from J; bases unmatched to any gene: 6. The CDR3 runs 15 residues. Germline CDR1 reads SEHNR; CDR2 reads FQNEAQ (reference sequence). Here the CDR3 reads CASSPRLAGEDTQYF. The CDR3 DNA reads TGTGCCAGCAGCCCCCGACTAGCGGGAGAGGATACGCAGTATTTT.

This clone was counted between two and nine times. CDR3 in amino acids: CASSFQQGQPQHF. The CDR3 nucleotides are TGTGCCAGCAGCTTCCAGCAGGGGCAGCCCCAGCATTTT. J is TRBJ1-5 and V is TRBV7-2; the D gene is possibly TRBD1 (6 bases). The CDR3 has 13 residues. Trimming pared 3 bases from V and 7 bases from J, leaving 10 bases between. Germline loops: CDR1 SGHTA, CDR2 FQGNSA.

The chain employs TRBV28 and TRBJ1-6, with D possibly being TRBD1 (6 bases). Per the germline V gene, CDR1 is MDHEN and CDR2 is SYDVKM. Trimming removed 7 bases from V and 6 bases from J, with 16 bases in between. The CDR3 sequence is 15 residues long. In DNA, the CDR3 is TGTGCCAGCATCGTGGGGGGCAGGGGTAATTCACCCCTCCACTTT. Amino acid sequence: CASIVGGRGNSPLHF.

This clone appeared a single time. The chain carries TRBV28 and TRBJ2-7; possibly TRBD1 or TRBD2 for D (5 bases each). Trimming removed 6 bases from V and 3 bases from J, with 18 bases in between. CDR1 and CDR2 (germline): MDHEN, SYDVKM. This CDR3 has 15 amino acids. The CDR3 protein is CASRLGANGVYEQYF. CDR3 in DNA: TGTGCCAGCAGGCTCGGGGCTAATGGGGTCTACGAGCAGTACTTC.

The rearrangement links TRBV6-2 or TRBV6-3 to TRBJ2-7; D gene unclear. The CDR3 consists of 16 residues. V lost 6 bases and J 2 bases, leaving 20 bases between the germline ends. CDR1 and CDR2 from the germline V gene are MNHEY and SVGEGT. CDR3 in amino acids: CASSSPNSLFTYEQYF. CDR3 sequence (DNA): TGTGCCAGCAGCAGTCCTAACAGTCTCTTTACCTACGAGCAGTACTTC.

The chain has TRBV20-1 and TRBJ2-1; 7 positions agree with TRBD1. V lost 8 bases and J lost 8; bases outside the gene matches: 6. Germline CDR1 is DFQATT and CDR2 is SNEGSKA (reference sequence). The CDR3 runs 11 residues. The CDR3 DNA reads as TGCAGTCCCGAGACAGGGCATGAGCAGTTCTTC. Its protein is CSPETGHEQFF.

The chain's CDR3 is CASRETQSNQPQHF. The CDR3 DNA reads TGTGCCAGCAGAGAGACTCAAAGCAATCAGCCCCAGCATTTT. The chain is built from TRBV16 and TRBJ1-5; D remains unclear. The V gene lost 6 bases and the J gene lost 1 base, with 10 bases spanning the gap. Per the germline V gene, CDR1 is KGHSY and CDR2 is FQNENV. This CDR3 is 14 amino acids long.

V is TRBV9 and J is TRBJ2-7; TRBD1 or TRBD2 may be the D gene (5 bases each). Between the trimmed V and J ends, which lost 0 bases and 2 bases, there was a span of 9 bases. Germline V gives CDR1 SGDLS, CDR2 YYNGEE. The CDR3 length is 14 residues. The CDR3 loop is CASSVGGGTYEQYF. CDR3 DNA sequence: TGTGCCAGCAGCGTAGGTGGGGGTACCTACGAGCAGTACTTC.

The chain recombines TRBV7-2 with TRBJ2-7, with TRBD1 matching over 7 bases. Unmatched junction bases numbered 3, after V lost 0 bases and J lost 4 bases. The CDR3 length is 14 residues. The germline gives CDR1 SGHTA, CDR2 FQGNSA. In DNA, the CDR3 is TGTGCCAGCAGCTTAGCGACAGGGCGGTACGAGCAGTACTTC. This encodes CASSLATGRYEQYF.

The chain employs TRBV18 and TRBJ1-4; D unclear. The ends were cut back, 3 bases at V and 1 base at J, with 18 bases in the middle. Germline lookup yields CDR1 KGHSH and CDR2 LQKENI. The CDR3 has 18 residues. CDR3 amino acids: CASSPSPGEGGTNEKLFF. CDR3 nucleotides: TGTGCCAGCTCACCCAGTCCCGGCGAGGGTGGAACTAATGAAAAACTGTTTTTT.

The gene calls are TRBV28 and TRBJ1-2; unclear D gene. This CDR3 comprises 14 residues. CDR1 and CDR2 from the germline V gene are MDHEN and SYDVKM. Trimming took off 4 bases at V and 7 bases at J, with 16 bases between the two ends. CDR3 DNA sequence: TGTGCCAGCAGTTCGAGTAGCACGGGAATTGGCTACACCTTC. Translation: CASSSSSTGIGYTF.

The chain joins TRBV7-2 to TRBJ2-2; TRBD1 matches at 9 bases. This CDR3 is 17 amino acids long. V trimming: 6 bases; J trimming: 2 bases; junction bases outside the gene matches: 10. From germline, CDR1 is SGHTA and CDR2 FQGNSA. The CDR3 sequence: CASRRGPGQGNTGELFF. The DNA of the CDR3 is TGTGCCAGCAGACGAGGGCCGGGACAGGGCAACACCGGGGAGCTGTTTTTT.

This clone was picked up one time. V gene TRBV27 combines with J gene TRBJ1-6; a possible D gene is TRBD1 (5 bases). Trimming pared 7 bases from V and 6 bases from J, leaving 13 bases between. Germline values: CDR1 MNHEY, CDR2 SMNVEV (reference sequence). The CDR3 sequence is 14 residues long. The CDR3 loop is CASTVDTVNSPLHF. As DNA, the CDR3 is TGTGCCAGCACGGTGGACACCGTTAATTCACCCCTCCACTTT.